This TCR beta chain was captured in a study of radiotherapy plus CTLA-4 blockade in lung cancer. At the level of the study: Disease control was present in 30% to 40% of patients, and objective responses in approximately 20%. Overall study findings and caveats: After treatment with radiotherapy plus ipilimumab, TCR clones that came from the tumor expanded in blood. Together with interferon-beta, which increased in serum after radiation, early dynamic changes in blood T cell clones were reportedly the best predictors of response.

The CDR3 consists of 18 residues. V gave up 4 bases and J gave up 0 bases; unmatched junction bases: 7. CDR1 and CDR2 (germline): SGHDT, YYEEEE. Repertoires were generated with immunoSEQ multiplex PCR, while TCRdb's copy carries only in-frame clones and drops some. The sample lists approximately 85,000 clones; about 80% were seen once. This clone was counted once. What it binds is not known. This receptor was identified in a human donor with non-small cell lung cancer that progressed on radiotherapy plus ipilimumab. The material was peripheral blood, obtained from a patient treated with radiotherapy plus ipilimumab. The chain couples TRBV5-6 to TRBJ2-3; 14 bases align to TRBD2. CDR3 sequence (DNA): TGTGCCAGCAGCCGACTAGCGGGAGGGGGGGCTAGCACAGATACGCAGTATTTT. Encoded protein: CASSRLAGGGASTDTQYF.